This TCR beta chain was profiled in a study of shared clonotypes between healthy human individuals. Study in general: Participating donors consisted of a couple of women and three men aged 18 to 49. Donors had three CD4 naive, three CD4 memory, two CD8 naive and one CD8 memory plate apiece. Overall study findings and caveats: The study's rarefaction showed incomplete sorted-subset sequencing despite large depth. In having few donors, the study represented limited genetic and exposure-history diversity.

Produced via immunoSEQ multiplex PCR; TCRdb's table is partial and in-frame only. This sample yields 600,000 to 750,000 clones, of which roughly 88% are seen a single time; about 33% belongs to the top ten. Notes on this clone: The target antigen is unknown.

This CDR3 spans 14 amino acids. Germline assignment: CDR1 SGHTS and CDR2 YDEGEE. Trimming removed 0 bases from V and 4 bases from J, with 10 bases in between. The rearrangement joins TRBV5-8 to TRBJ1-1, with D possibly TRBD1 on 6 matching bases. Sequencing was performed on memory CD8+ T cells from PBMCs. Subset given: CD45RO+ cells pooled with CCR7-negative TemRA cells. The TCR comes from a man younger than 35 in good health. Some clones in this sample may be carry-over from other donors' samples. The DNA of the CDR3 is TGTGCCAGCAGCTTGGAAGGGGGGGGCACTGAAGCTTTCTTT. Its translation is CASSLEGGGTEAFF. Together with reference TRBV5-8 and TRBJ1-1, the CDR3 gives the full variable domain: EAGVTQSPTHLIKTRGQQATLRCSPISGHTSVYWYQQALGLGLQFLLWYDEGEERNRGNFPPRFSGRQFPNYSSELNVNALELEDSALYLCASSLEGGGTEAFFGQGTRLTVV.